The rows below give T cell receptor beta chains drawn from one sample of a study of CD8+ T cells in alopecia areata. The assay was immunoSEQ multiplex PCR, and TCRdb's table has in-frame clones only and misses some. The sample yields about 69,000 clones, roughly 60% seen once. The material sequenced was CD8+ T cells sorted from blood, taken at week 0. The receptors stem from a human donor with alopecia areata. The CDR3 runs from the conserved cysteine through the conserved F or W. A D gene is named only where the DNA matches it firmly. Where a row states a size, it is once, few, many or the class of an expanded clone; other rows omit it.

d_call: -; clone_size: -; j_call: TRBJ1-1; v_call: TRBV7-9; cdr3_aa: CASSSTVRGTEAFF; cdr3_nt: TGTGCCAGCAGCTCGACAGTCCGAGGGACTGAAGCTTTCTTT
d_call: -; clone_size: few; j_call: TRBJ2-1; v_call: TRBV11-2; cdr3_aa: CASSPLPPSNEQFF; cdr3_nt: TGCGCCAGCAGCCCACTACCCCCTTCCAATGAGCAGTTCTTC
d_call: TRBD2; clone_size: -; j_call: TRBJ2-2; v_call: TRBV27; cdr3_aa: CASSSAGLTQAGGGELFF; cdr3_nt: TGTGCCAGCAGTTCGGCGGGGTTGACACAGGCGGGGGGCGGGGAGCTGTTTTTT
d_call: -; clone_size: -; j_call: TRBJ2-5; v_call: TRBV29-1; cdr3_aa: CSVEPPNQETQYF; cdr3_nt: TGCAGCGTTGAGCCCCCGAACCAAGAGACCCAGTACTTC
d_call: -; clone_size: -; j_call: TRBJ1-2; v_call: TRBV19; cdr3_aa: CASRYVGGNYGYTF; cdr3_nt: TGTGCCAGTAGGTATGTAGGTGGAAACTATGGCTACACCTTC
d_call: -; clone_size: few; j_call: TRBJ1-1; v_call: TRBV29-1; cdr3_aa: CSVDGGSRNTEAFF; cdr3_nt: TGCAGCGTTGACGGGGGATCGAGGAACACTGAAGCTTTCTTT
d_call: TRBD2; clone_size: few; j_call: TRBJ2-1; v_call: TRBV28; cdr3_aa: CASSSRTSGYSYNEQFF; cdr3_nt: TGTGCCAGCAGTTCGCGGACTAGCGGCTACTCCTACAATGAGCAGTTCTTC
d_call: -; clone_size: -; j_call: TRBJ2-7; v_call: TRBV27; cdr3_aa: CASSLSTGIVYEQYF; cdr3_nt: TGTGCCAGCAGTTTAAGTACAGGGATAGTGTACGAGCAGTACTTC
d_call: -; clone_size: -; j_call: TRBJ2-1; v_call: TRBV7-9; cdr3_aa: CASSRAGYNEQFF; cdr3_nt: TGTGCCAGCAGCCGGGCCGGCTACAATGAGCAGTTCTTC
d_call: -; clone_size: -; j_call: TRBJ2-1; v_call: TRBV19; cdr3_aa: CASTNRSILDEQFF; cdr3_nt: TGTGCCAGTACGAATCGGTCTATATTGGATGAGCAGTTCTTC
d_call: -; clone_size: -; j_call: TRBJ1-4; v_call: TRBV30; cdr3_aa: CAWRGANEKLFF; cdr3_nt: TGTGCCTGGAGAGGAGCTAATGAAAAACTGTTTTTT
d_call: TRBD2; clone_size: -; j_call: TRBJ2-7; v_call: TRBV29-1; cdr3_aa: CSVVGLAGGYEQYF; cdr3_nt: TGCAGCGTGGTGGGACTAGCGGGAGGCTACGAGCAGTACTTC
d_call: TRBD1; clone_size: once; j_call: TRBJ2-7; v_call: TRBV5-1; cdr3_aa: CASSGGQVYEQYF; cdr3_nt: TGCGCCAGCAGCGGAGGACAGGTCTACGAGCAGTACTTC
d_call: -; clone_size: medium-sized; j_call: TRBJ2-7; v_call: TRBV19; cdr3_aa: CASSIMDRGEQYF; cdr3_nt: TGTGCCAGTAGTATAATGGATAGGGGCGAGCAGTACTTC
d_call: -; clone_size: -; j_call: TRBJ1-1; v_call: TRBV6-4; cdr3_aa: CASSEYPGMNTEAFF; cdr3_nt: TGTGCCAGCAGTGAATATCCGGGAATGAACACTGAAGCTTTCTTT
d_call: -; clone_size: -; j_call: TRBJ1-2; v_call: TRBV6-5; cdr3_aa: CASSYISDRPYGYTF; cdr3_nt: TGTGCCAGCAGTTATATTTCGGACAGACCCTATGGCTACACCTTC
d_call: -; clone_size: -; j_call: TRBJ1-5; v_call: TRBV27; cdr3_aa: CASSQGSWQPQHF; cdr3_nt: TGTGCCAGCAGTCAGGGCTCTTGGCAGCCCCAGCATTTT
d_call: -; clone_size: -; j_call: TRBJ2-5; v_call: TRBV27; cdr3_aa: CASGQIQETQYF; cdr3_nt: TGTGCCAGCGGACAGATCCAAGAGACCCAGTACTTC
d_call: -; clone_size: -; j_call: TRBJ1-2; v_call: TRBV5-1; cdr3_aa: CASSLAREDGYTF; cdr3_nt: TGCGCCAGCAGCTTGGCCCGGGAAGATGGCTACACCTTC
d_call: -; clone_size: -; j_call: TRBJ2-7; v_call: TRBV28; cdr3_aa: CARSQVEQYF; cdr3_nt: TGTGCCCGCAGCCAGGTCGAGCAGTACTTC
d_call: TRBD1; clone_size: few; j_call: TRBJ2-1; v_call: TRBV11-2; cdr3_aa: CASSLGGTGVHNEQFF; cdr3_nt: TGTGCCAGCAGCTTGGGGGGGACAGGGGTCCACAATGAGCAGTTCTTC
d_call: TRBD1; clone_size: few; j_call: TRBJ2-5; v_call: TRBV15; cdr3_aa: CATGDRGGPETQYF; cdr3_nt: TGTGCCACCGGGGATCGAGGGGGCCCAGAGACCCAGTACTTC
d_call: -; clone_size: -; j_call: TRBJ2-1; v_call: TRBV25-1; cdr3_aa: CASSAPPREEYNEQFF; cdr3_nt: TGTGCCAGCAGTGCCCCCCCCCGGGAAGAATACAATGAGCAGTTCTTC
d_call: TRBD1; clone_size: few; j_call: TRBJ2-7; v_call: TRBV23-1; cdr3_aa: CASSHRPGQGFCEQYF; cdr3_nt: TGCGCCAGCAGTCACCGACCGGGACAGGGTTTCTGCGAGCAGTACTTC
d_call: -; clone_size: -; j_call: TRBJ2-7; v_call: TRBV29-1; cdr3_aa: CSVETAEGGIPYEQYF; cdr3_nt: TGCAGCGTTGAAACCGCGGAGGGGGGAATCCCCTACGAGCAGTACTTC
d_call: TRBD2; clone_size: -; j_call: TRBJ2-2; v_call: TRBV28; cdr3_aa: CASSPPGLAGELFF; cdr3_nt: TGTGCCAGCAGTCCGCCCGGACTAGCCGGGGAGCTGTTTTTT